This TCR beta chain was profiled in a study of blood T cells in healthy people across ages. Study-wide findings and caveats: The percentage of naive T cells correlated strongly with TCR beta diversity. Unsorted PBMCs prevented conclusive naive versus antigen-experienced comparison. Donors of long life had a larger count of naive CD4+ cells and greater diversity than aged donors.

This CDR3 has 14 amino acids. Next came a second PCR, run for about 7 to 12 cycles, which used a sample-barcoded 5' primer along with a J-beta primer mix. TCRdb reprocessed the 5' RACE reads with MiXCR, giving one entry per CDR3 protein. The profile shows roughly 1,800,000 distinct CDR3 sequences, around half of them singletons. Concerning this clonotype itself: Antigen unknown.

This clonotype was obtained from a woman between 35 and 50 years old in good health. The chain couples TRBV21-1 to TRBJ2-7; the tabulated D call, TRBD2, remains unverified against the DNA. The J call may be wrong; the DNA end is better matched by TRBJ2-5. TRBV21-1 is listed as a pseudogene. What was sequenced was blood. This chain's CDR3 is CASSKTDSAETQYF. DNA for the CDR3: TGTGCCAGCAGCAAAACAGATAGCGCGGAGACCCAGTACTTC.